This T cell receptor beta chain is from a study of T-cell reconstitution after alpha-beta-depleted transplantation in children. Whole-study findings and limits: Several patients had high TCRbeta diversity at day 60; it came from surviving recipient T cells and thymic progenitors. About two months after transplant, alpha-beta T cells reportedly came from several hundred expanded graft clones.

The CDR3 runs 17 residues. CDR1 and CDR2 from the germline V gene are DFQATT and SNEGSKA (reference sequence). Deletions cut 7 bases from V and 0 bases from J, with 19 bases between. Preparation of the TCRbeta library was carried out with unique molecular identifiers. TCRdb re-derived calls from the PCR reads in MiXCR, one entry per CDR3 protein. The sample carries 95,000 to 150,000 distinct CDR3 sequences, under 25% recorded once. A word on this clonotype: Its specificity is not known.

This clonotype was sampled from a male patient under 10 years old who had a stem cell transplant for chronic granulomatous disease, so the T cells may come from the graft donor. The sequencing here drew on PBMCs, mostly from graft donor cells, taken 180 days after TCRalphabeta/CD19-depleted stem cell transplant. The genes are TRBV20-1 and TRBJ2-6; D tentatively fits TRBD1 or TRBD2 (7 bases each). CDR3: CSVRGGAPRSGANVLTF. The CDR3 DNA reads as TGCAGTGTCAGGGGGGGGGCCCCGCGCTCTGGGGCCAACGTCCTGACTTTC.